Each of the 26 T cell receptor beta chains below was sequenced from the same sample in a study of cytomegalovirus exposure and HLA in healthy donors. The PCR contained 60 Vbeta and 13 Jbeta primers. This table comes from immunoSEQ multiplex PCR, and its TCRdb copy is limited to in-frame clones, with some not included. This sample contains fewer than 75,000 clones. Sample: PBMCs. These receptors all come from a boy under 18 in good health and CMV-seronegative.

V usage is TRBV4-3 and J usage is TRBJ2-2; 8 nucleotides agree with TRBD2. Germline V gives CDR1 LGHNA, CDR2 YSLEER. The V gene end was trimmed by 0 bases and the J gene end by 6 bases; junction bases not matched to a gene: 6. There are 16 residues in the CDR3. The CDR3 loop reads CASSQEGTRRAGELFF. CDR3 DNA: TGCGCCAGCAGCCAAGAAGGGACTAGAAGGGCCGGGGAGCTGTTTTTT.

This sequence joins TRBV5-6 and TRBJ2-1; the D is unclear. The CDR3 has 13 amino acids. Trimming pared 4 bases from V and 4 bases from J, leaving 9 bases between. Germline lookup yields CDR1 SGHDT and CDR2 YYEEEE. This CDR3 is CASSPSVYNEQFF. The CDR3 DNA is TGTGCCAGCAGCCCGTCCGTTTACAATGAGCAGTTCTTC.

The chain links TRBV6-1 to TRBJ1-1; no clear D gene. Trimming took 1 base from V and 4 from J, leaving 7 bases between them. CDR3 length equals 13 residues. In germline, CDR1 is MNHNS, CDR2 SASEGT. The CDR3 sequence: CASSEGPGTEAFF. The CDR3 region has the DNA TGTGCCAGCAGTGAAGGGCCAGGCACTGAAGCTTTCTTT.

J is TRBJ1-2 and V is TRBV7-9, with D perhaps TRBD1 (6 bases). CDR1 SEHNR and CDR2 FQNEAQ come from the germline V gene (reference sequence). This CDR3 region has 14 residues. The germline V and J ends were trimmed by 4 bases and 8 bases, with 17 bases remaining between them. In DNA form, the CDR3 reads TGTGCCAGCAGCTCCGAGGCGGGGGCGGGAGGCTACACCTTC. Protein product: CASSSEAGAGGYTF.

The V and J genes are TRBV5-1 and TRBJ1-4; TRBD1 agrees at 7 bases. J gave up 4 bases and V 4 bases, and 16 bases lay outside the gene matches. This CDR3 is built from 18 residues. The germline gives CDR1 SGHRS, CDR2 YFSETQ. The CDR3 is CASSLEHLDRWGNEKLFF. CDR3 coding DNA: TGCGCCAGCAGCCTCGAACATTTGGACAGGTGGGGTAATGAAAAACTGTTTTTT.

Comment on this clone: The junction shows a germline mismatch at one end, possibly a read error. This chain joins TRBV30 and TRBJ2-3; possibly TRBD2 for D (7 bases). Germline CDR1 GTSNPN, CDR2 SVGIG (reference sequence). This CDR3 is built from 15 residues. DNA of the CDR3: TGTGCCGGGAGTTCACCGGGGGGCCGGGAAGATACGCAGTATTTT. This gives the protein CAGSSPGGREDTQYF.

The chain has TRBV6-5 and TRBJ2-7; D is perhaps TRBD1 (6 bases). V was trimmed by 2 bases and J by 2 bases, leaving 13 bases between them. The V gene's germline CDR1 is MNHEY and CDR2 SVGAGI. The CDR3 is 15 amino acids. CDR3 DNA: TGTGCCAGCAGTTACGGAAGGACAGCGACCTACGAGCAGTACTTC. This encodes CASSYGRTATYEQYF.

The chain is built from TRBV9 and TRBJ2-1, with D maybe TRBD2 (5 bases). Per germline, CDR1 SGDLS and CDR2 YYNGEE. Trimming shortened V by 0 bases and J by 9 bases, and 10 bases separated the two germline ends. CDR3 length: 13 residues. CDR3 in amino acids: CASSVEAVGEQFF. CDR3 sequence (DNA): TGTGCCAGCAGCGTAGAAGCGGTCGGTGAGCAGTTCTTC.

This chain links TRBV5-1 with TRBJ2-5, with 8 bases lining up with TRBD1. CDR3 length: 16 amino acids. The J segment lost 3 bases and the V segment lost 0 bases, leaving 7 bases of the junction unmatched. CDR1 is SGHRS, CDR2 YFSETQ, per germline. For the CDR3, the DNA is TGCGCCAGCAGCTTGGGGGGGACAGGTCGCGAAGAGACCCAGTACTTC. Its protein is CASSLGGTGREETQYF.

The chain combines TRBV4-3 with TRBJ2-1; D may be TRBD2 (5 bases). The CDR3 consists of 15 residues. Germline V gene sequence: CDR1 LGHNA, CDR2 YSLEER. Deletions cut 0 bases from V and 10 bases from J, with 16 bases between. The CDR3 sequence is CASSQEGLASFEQFF. CDR3 nucleotide sequence: TGCGCCAGCAGCCAAGAAGGGCTAGCCTCCTTCGAGCAGTTCTTC.

The chain combines TRBV12-5 with TRBJ1-5; 7 nucleotides match TRBD1. Trimming cost V 5 bases and J 3 bases; bases outside gene matches: 13. The CDR3 runs to 17 residues. Germline V gene lookup returns CDR1 LGHNT and CDR2 FRNRAP. The CDR3 nucleotides read TGTGCTAGTGGTCCCCTCACCGTGACAGGGCTCAATCAGCCCCAGCATTTT. Protein: CASGPLTVTGLNQPQHF.

The chain joins TRBV19 to TRBJ2-6; 9 nucleotides agree with TRBD1. CDR1 is LNHDA, CDR2 SQIVND, per germline (reference sequence). Losses at the gene ends were 1 base for V and 3 bases for J; bases not matched to a gene: 1. This CDR3 is built from 16 residues. As DNA, the CDR3 is TGTGCCAGTAGTATAGGGACAGGGGATGGGGCCAACGTCCTGACTTTC. Amino acid sequence: CASSIGTGDGANVLTF.

The rearrangement uses TRBV10-3 and TRBJ1-1; a weak D match, TRBD1 (6 bases). CDR3 length: 13 residues. The germline V gene encodes CDR1 ENHRY and CDR2 SYGVKD. V gave up 7 bases and J gave up 8 bases, with 17 bases separating them. The CDR3 nucleotides are TGTGCCATCACCGAGGGCCCAGGGGACGAAGCTTTCTTT. It encodes CAITEGPGDEAFF.

V usage is TRBV18 and J usage is TRBJ1-5, with D possibly TRBD1 on 5 matching bases. CDR3 length: 14 residues. V was shortened by 2 bases and J by 2 bases, with 7 bases between the two germline ends. Germline assignment: CDR1 KGHSH and CDR2 LQKENI. CDR3 sequence (DNA): TGTGCCAGCTCACCAGGGGCAGGCAATCAGCCCCAGCATTTT. Protein product: CASSPGAGNQPQHF.

V usage is TRBV7-3 and J usage is TRBJ2-2, with a tentative D call TRBD2 (6 bases). The CDR3 is 16 amino acids. Germline CDR1 is SGHTA and CDR2 is FQGTGA. Trimming stripped 0 bases from V and 2 bases from J, with 10 bases between. The CDR3 loop is CASSLTGTANTGELFF. DNA of the CDR3: TGTGCCAGCAGCTTAACAGGGACTGCAAACACCGGGGAGCTGTTTTTT.

The chain joins TRBV19 to TRBJ1-3, with a possible D match to TRBD1 (5 bases). CDR1 is LNHDA and CDR2 is SQIVND in the germline V gene (reference sequence). The CDR3 runs to 16 residues. Trimming removed 5 bases at V and 2 bases at J, with 16 bases between. CDR3 amino acids: CASSHGGAGTGNTIYF. Here the CDR3 DNA reads TGTGCCAGTAGTCATGGTGGCGCAGGGACTGGAAACACCATATATTTT. The full variable domain, completed using reference TRBV19 and TRBJ1-3, is DGGITQSPKYLFRKEGQNVTLSCEQNLNHDAMYWYRQDPGQGLRLIYYSQIVNDFQKGDIAEGYSVSREKKESFPLTVTSAQKNPTAFYLCASSHGGAGTGNTIYFGEGSWLTVV.

The V and J genes are TRBV30 and TRBJ1-2; no clear D gene. Germline lookup yields CDR1 GTSNPN and CDR2 SVGIG (reference sequence). V was cut by 1 base and J by 2 bases, with 5 bases left in between. This CDR3 is 12 amino acids long. This CDR3 reads CAWSGENYGYTF. CDR3 sequence (DNA): TGTGCCTGGAGTGGAGAGAACTATGGCTACACCTTC.

The rearrangement uses TRBV4-3 and TRBJ1-5, with D uncertain. Germline-derived CDR1 and CDR2 are LGHNA and YSLEER. Trimming left V 0 bases short and J 6 bases short, with 12 bases between. This CDR3 is 15 amino acids long. The CDR3, as DNA: TGCGCCAGCAGCCAAGATCAGGTCGGTGGTCAGCCCCAGCATTTT. Amino acid sequence: CASSQDQVGGQPQHF.

The rearrangement uses TRBV5-8 and TRBJ1-1, with D unclear. The CDR3 sequence is 13 residues long. The germline gives CDR1 SGHTS, CDR2 YDEGEE. The V gene lost 4 bases and the J gene lost 1 base, with 8 bases spanning the gap. CDR3 residues: CASSPERNTEAFF. The CDR3 coding sequence is TGTGCCAGCAGCCCCGAGCGGAACACTGAAGCTTTCTTT.

The chain is built from TRBV6-1 and TRBJ2-5; TRBD1 aligns across 8 bases. After removal of 1 base from V and 5 bases from J, the junction contained 6 bases not matched to a gene. The CDR3 spans 15 residues. Germline CDR1 reads MNHNS; CDR2 reads SASEGT. CDR3 sequence: CASSEGTGRGETQYF. The CDR3 nucleotides are TGTGCCAGCAGTGAAGGGACAGGGCGAGGGGAGACCCAGTACTTC.

For the CDR3, the DNA is TGTGCCAGCAGCTTGGCGGCTAGCGGGGGGGCCCCCTTGGAGCAGTACTTC. It encodes CASSLAASGGAPLEQYF. V usage is TRBV5-6 and J usage is TRBJ2-7; 12 bases are shared with TRBD2. Germline lookup yields CDR1 SGHDT and CDR2 YYEEEE. The V segment lost 0 bases and the J segment 7 bases; nucleotides outside the gene matches: 11. This CDR3 region has 17 residues.

The J gene is TRBJ1-2, the V gene TRBV7-2; 7 nucleotides match TRBD1. This CDR3 has 15 residues. The V segment lost 2 bases and the J segment 3 bases; nucleotides outside the gene matches: 6. The germline gives CDR1 SGHTA, CDR2 FQGNSA. The CDR3 nucleotides are TGTGCCAGCAGCTTAAGCCGGGACAGATACTATGGCTACACCTTC. Translation gives CASSLSRDRYYGYTF.

This chain uses TRBV7-2 with TRBJ1-2; no definite D call. Germline CDR1 SGHTA, CDR2 FQGNSA. Trimming shortened V by 1 base and J by 2 bases, and 11 bases separated the two germline ends. The CDR3 is 15 residues long. CDR3 protein: CASSLGADPNYGYTF. The CDR3 DNA follows: TGTGCCAGCAGCTTAGGGGCCGACCCAAACTATGGCTACACCTTC.

The chain employs TRBV9 and TRBJ1-3; unclear D gene. CDR1 SGDLS and CDR2 YYNGEE come from the germline V gene. The ends were cut back, 2 bases at V and 3 bases at J, with 9 bases in the middle. CDR3 length: 14 amino acids. The CDR3: CASSVAADGNTIYF. CDR3 DNA: TGTGCCAGCAGCGTTGCCGCGGATGGAAACACCATATATTTT.

The CDR3 sequence is CASSLSEDRGHEQYF. The CDR3 nucleotides read TGTGCCAGCAGTTTATCAGAGGACAGGGGCCACGAGCAGTACTTC. The chain is built from TRBV27 and TRBJ2-7; 9 bases map to TRBD1. Per the germline V gene, CDR1 is MNHEY and CDR2 is SMNVEV (reference sequence). The junction had 5 bases not matched to a gene; V was cut back by 0 bases and J by 5 bases. The length of the CDR3 is 15 residues.

The chain joins TRBV6-5 to TRBJ1-4, with a tentative D call TRBD1 (5 bases). Trimming shortened V by 9 bases and J by 2 bases, and 10 bases separated the two germline ends. The CDR3 runs 13 residues. Per germline, CDR1 MNHEY and CDR2 SVGAGI. For the CDR3, the DNA is TGTGCCAGTCGGGGGGTGACTAATGAAAAACTGTTTTTT. This codes for CASRGVTNEKLFF.